Included here is one T cell receptor beta chain sequence, with context. It has no known antigen specificity. Per-nucleotide qualities are absent, and no much larger clonotype sits a single base away. This sample was included in a study of blood T cell repertoires in COVID-19 (TCRdb year 2020). About the full investigation: Samples from collaborators originated in the United States, Italy and Spain and spanned both the acute and convalescent phases of COVID-19. The material from the prospective study consisted of cDNA or gDNA derived from T cells, B-cell-depleted T cells, or PBMCs. Deeply sampled blood TCRbeta repertoires from subjects exposed to, actively infected with, or recovered from COVID-19 were included in the dataset. A freely available public database, intended as a resource for researchers studying the immune response to SARS-CoV-2, is where the repertoires were released. The samples were drawn from the first 160 participants of the ongoing ImmuneRACE study and from over a thousand subjects provided by 6 global collaborators. Nearly every sample came with metadata listing a de-identified subject ID, COVID-19 status, age in years and sex. Where HLA class I and class II types were available, the types were taken from metadata supplied by the sample provider, not from assay-based typing.

TCRbeta CDR3 regions were amplified from genomic DNA using the immunoSEQ Assay, a bias-controlled multiplex PCR. In the authors' own workflow: The number of nucleated cells in each sample was estimated by amplification of reference gene primers within the assay. To quantify the absolute abundance of each unique TCRbeta CDR3 rearrangement, sequence reads were collapsed and filtered. For each sample, productive Simpson clonality was calculated as the square root of Simpson's diversity index across productive rearrangements. Drawn from immuneACCESS, this table holds only the in-frame rearrangements with V and J called that TCRdb kept. Clones are partly lost; checked studies trace under half to an unresolved V gene and leave the rest unexplained. V and J calls and clone size come straight from that table; D and trimming were deduced from the DNA. The sample table lists roughly 100,000 clones, approximately 87% of them with a count of one. The ten most abundant clones make up around 10% of the sample.

Collaborating institutions collected whole blood in K2EDTA tubes following their own protocols. For TCRbeta analysis, collaborators shipped samples in one of three forms: frozen whole blood, isolated PBMCs, or DNA extracted from either of those sample types. The full study reports these points: The amount of clinical and demographic metadata varied by source and participant and was provided uncurated.

The trim is 5 bases for V and 11 bases for J, with a gap of 21 bases between the germline ends. From the germline V gene, CDR1 is SGHTA and CDR2 is FQGTGA. CDR3 length: 14 amino acids, cysteine to phenylalanine. Just the 42-base CDR3 DNA is kept, in frame starting at base 1. This receptor was obtained from a woman aged 30 to 39 with acute or convalescent COVID-19. The sequenced sample consisted of peripheral blood. The receptor chain draws on TRBV7-3 and TRBJ1-1; the D gene cannot be named for sure. The DNA is TGTGCCAGCAGCCCCGGAGGGTCCCTCAAGGCCGCTTTCTTT. It translates as CASSPGGSLKAAFF.